This is a list of T cell receptor beta chains from one sample in a study of T cell responses to AZD1222 COVID-19 vaccine. Method: immunoSEQ multiplex PCR; TCRdb's copy keeps in-frame clones and lacks some. The repertoire consists of approximately 170,000 clones, with 70% to 90% occurring once and the leading ten covering approximately 0.97%. This sample comprised peripheral blood, obtained 28 days after the second AZD1222 dose. These receptors came from an adult who received the AZD1222 COVID-19 vaccine. Both conserved end residues are part of each CDR3. Fields, in order: D gene, J gene, clone size, V gene, CDR3 DNA, CDR3 protein. D genes are given only for firm matches. Rows give clone size only sometimes, using once, few, many, or a class for an expanded clone.

>TRBD1|TRBJ1-1|once|TRBV12-3/TRBV12-4
TGTGCCAGCAGTTCGACAGGGGGCACTGAAGCTTTCTTT
CASSSTGGTEAFF
>NA|TRBJ2-6|NA|TRBV19
TGTGCCAGTAGGGGGACAGGGGCCAACGTCCTGACTTTC
CASRGTGANVLTF
>NA|TRBJ1-1|NA|TRBV6-5
TGTGCCAGCAGGGGGGCTATGAACACTGAAGCTTTCTTT
CASRGAMNTEAFF
>NA|TRBJ1-1|NA|TRBV12-3/TRBV12-4
TGTGCCAGCAGCCTGGGCACTGAAGCTTTCTTT
CASSLGTEAFF
>NA|TRBJ2-1|NA|TRBV2
TGTGCCAGCAGGGACGGTTACAATGAGCAGTTCTTC
CASRDGYNEQFF
>NA|TRBJ2-7|NA|TRBV6-4
TGTGCCAGCAGTGACTCGTCGCACGAGCAGTACTTC
CASSDSSHEQYF
>NA|TRBJ2-5|NA|TRBV21-1
TGTGCCAGCAGCAAACCTCAGGGGAGGGGCTGGGCGACCCAGTACTTC
CASSKPQGRGWATQYF
>NA|TRBJ2-7|NA|TRBV5-1
TGCGCCAGCAGCCGTGAAGGGCAGACCTACGAGCAGTACTTC
CASSREGQTYEQYF
>NA|TRBJ1-3|NA|TRBV19
TGTGCCAGTAGTATAGAGAGCTCTGGAAACACCATATATTTT
CASSIESSGNTIYF
>TRBD1|TRBJ1-1|NA|TRBV9
TGTGCCAGCAGCGTCGGAGGAGGGGGCTGGGGGAACACTGAAGCTTTCTTT
CASSVGGGGWGNTEAFF
>TRBD1|TRBJ2-7|NA|TRBV6-5
TGTGCCAGCAACACTCCGGGACAGCTGAGGCACGAGCAGTACTTC
CASNTPGQLRHEQYF
>TRBD1|TRBJ1-2|NA|TRBV6-5
TGTGCCAGCAGTTCAACCGGACAGGTGGGCTACACCTTC
CASSSTGQVGYTF
>TRBD2|TRBJ2-3|once|TRBV27
TGTGCCAGCAGTAAGGGACTAGGAAGCACAGATACGCAGTATTTT
CASSKGLGSTDTQYF
>NA|TRBJ1-6|NA|TRBV5-1
TGCGCCAGCAGTTTCGCTGGGGATTCACCCCTCCACTTT
CASSFAGDSPLHF
>TRBD1|TRBJ1-6|NA|TRBV4-2
TGTGCCAGCAGCTACACCGGGACAGGGGGTGGTGGTTCACCCCTCCACTTT
CASSYTGTGGGGSPLHF
>NA|TRBJ2-7|once|TRBV9
TGTGCCAGCAGCGTAGGACAGCAGCTCTCCTACGAGCAGTACTTC
CASSVGQQLSYEQYF
>NA|TRBJ2-2|NA|TRBV4-3
TGCGCCAGCAGCCAAGATAGAGGGCCCGGGGAGCTGTTTTTT
CASSQDRGPGELFF
>NA|TRBJ1-2|NA|TRBV18
TGTGCCAGCTCGTCTGGGACGAACTATGGCTACACCTTC
CASSSGTNYGYTF
>NA|TRBJ1-1|NA|TRBV18
TGTGCCAGCTCACAATGGAGATTCGGGACGGGGAACACTGAAGCTTTCTTT
CASSQWRFGTGNTEAFF
>NA|TRBJ1-6|NA|TRBV4-1
TGCGCCAGCAGCTCCACAGGGCACCCGGATAATAATTCACCCCTCCACTTT
CASSSTGHPDNNSPLHF
>NA|TRBJ1-1|NA|TRBV4-2
TGTGCCAGCAGCCACGTAATGAACACTGAAGCTTTCTTT
CASSHVMNTEAFF
>NA|TRBJ1-5|NA|TRBV19
TGTGCCAGTAGACCCAGGGGATCGAGCAATCAGCCCCAGCATTTT
CASRPRGSSNQPQHF
>TRBD1|TRBJ2-7|NA|TRBV5-4
TGTGCCAGCACCGGAGGCGGACAACAGGGGTCCTACGAGCAGTACTTC
CASTGGGQQGSYEQYF
>TRBD1|TRBJ1-4|NA|TRBV5-1
TGCGCCAGCAGCCTCGAGACAGGGGGAGGAGGAACTAATGAAAAACTGTTTTTT
CASSLETGGGGTNEKLFF
>NA|TRBJ1-3|NA|TRBV19
TGTGCCAGTAGTTTGGCCGCGCGCTCTGGAAACACCATATATTTT
CASSLAARSGNTIYF
>NA|TRBJ2-3|once|TRBV11-3
TGTGCCAGCAGCTTACGTAGTGGGGAAAGCACAGATACGCAGTATTTT
CASSLRSGESTDTQYF
>NA|TRBJ2-7|NA|TRBV5-1
TGCGCCAGCAGCTTGGTCCGGGACGGACTAACATACGAGCAGTACTTC
CASSLVRDGLTYEQYF
>TRBD1|TRBJ2-7|NA|TRBV4-2
TGTGCCAGCAGCCTGACAGGGGAAGTCGTGTACGAGCAGTACTTC
CASSLTGEVVYEQYF
>NA|TRBJ1-1|NA|TRBV4-1
TGCGCCAGCAGCCAAGACGGGTGGAACACTGAAGCTTTCTTT
CASSQDGWNTEAFF
>NA|TRBJ1-2|NA|TRBV19
TGTGCCAGTAGTATGGCGGACCAGCCCTATGGCTACACCTTC
CASSMADQPYGYTF
>TRBD1|TRBJ2-5|NA|TRBV6-5
TGTGCCAGCAGGCCGGGACAGGGTCAGTGGCCCCAGTACTTC
CASRPGQGQWPQYF
>NA|TRBJ2-1|NA|TRBV4-3
TGCGCCAGCAGCCAAGAATCGAGGTGGGGTCGCTCCTACAATGAGCAGTTCTTC
CASSQESRWGRSYNEQFF
>TRBD1|TRBJ2-7|NA|TRBV14
TGTGCCAGCAGCCAAGGGCCGGGACAGGGTTTCTCCTACGAGCAGTACTTC
CASSQGPGQGFSYEQYF
>NA|TRBJ2-7|NA|TRBV4-2
TGTGCCAGCAGCCAAGAAGGGGGCGGGGCTTCCTACGAGCAGTACTTC
CASSQEGGGASYEQYF
>TRBD1|TRBJ1-2|NA|TRBV6-2/TRBV6-3
TGTGCCAGCAGTTCCGGGACAGGGGACTACTATGGCTACACCTTC
CASSSGTGDYYGYTF
>NA|TRBJ1-1|NA|TRBV19
TGTGCCAGTAGTATGGGCCCGAACACTGAAGCTTTCTTT
CASSMGPNTEAFF
>NA|TRBJ2-5|NA|TRBV7-8
TGTGCCAGCAGCTTCCTTACGCTCCTGACAACGGTCGAGACCCAGTACTTC
CASSFLTLLTTVETQYF
>NA|TRBJ1-4|NA|TRBV4-3
TGCGCCAGCAGCCAAGATGTACAGGACTATGGAAAACTGTTTTTT
CASSQDVQDYGKLFF
>NA|TRBJ2-7|NA|TRBV4-1
TGCGCCAGCAGCCAAGATTTGATCGGGGCCGAGCAGTACTTC
CASSQDLIGAEQYF
>NA|TRBJ1-6|NA|TRBV2
TGTGCCAGCAGTGTGAAGGGCTCCGCTAGACCCCTCCACTTT
CASSVKGSARPLHF
>NA|TRBJ1-3|NA|TRBV6-5
TGTGCCAGCAGTAATACAGGCAACTCTGGAAACACCATATATTTT
CASSNTGNSGNTIYF
>NA|TRBJ2-3|once|TRBV9
TGTGCCAGCAGCGTGGGCGCTTACACAGATACGCAGTATTTT
CASSVGAYTDTQYF
>NA|TRBJ2-5|NA|TRBV7-6
TGTGCCAGCCTAGGGACGGGGGACTTGCAGGAGACCCAGTACTTC
CASLGTGDLQETQYF
>NA|TRBJ1-1|NA|TRBV6-5
TGTGCCAGCGAGACAGCCAAGAACACTGAAGCTTTCTTT
CASETAKNTEAFF
>NA|TRBJ1-1|NA|TRBV7-9
TGTGCCAGCAGCCCACCTCTTGTGAAAGCTTTCTTT
CASSPPLVKAFF
>TRBD2|TRBJ2-4|NA|TRBV6-1
TGTGCCAGCAGTGAAGGGGAGGGCTACTGGAGCCAAAACATTCAGTACTTC
CASSEGEGYWSQNIQYF
>TRBD1|TRBJ2-1|NA|TRBV5-8
TGTGCCAGCTTTTTGGGACAGGGGGCCTACAATGAGCAGTTCTTC
CASFLGQGAYNEQFF
>TRBD1|TRBJ1-1|NA|TRBV12-5
TGTGCTAGTGGTCGGAGGGGCGGACAGGGTCGGAACACTGAAGCTTTCTTT
CASGRRGGQGRNTEAFF
>NA|TRBJ1-6|NA|TRBV15
TGTGCCACCAGCAGAGATCTCGGGAATTCACCCCTCCACTTT
CATSRDLGNSPLHF
>NA|TRBJ2-7|NA|TRBV2
TGTGCCAGCAGTCGGACAGACCCCTACGAGCAGTACTTC
CASSRTDPYEQYF
>NA|TRBJ2-2|NA|TRBV6-2/TRBV6-3
TGTGCCAGCAGTTACGATTTCGGAGGGACCGGGGAGCTGTTTTTT
CASSYDFGGTGELFF
>TRBD1|TRBJ1-1|NA|TRBV5-6
TGTGCCAGCACCCATGGTGGCAGGGGGGACACTGAAGCTTTCTTT
CASTHGGRGDTEAFF
>TRBD2|TRBJ2-3|NA|TRBV30
TGTGCCGGGACTAGCTATAATACGCAGTATTTT
CAGTSYNTQYF
>TRBD1|TRBJ2-2|NA|TRBV6-5
TGTGCCAGCAGTTACGATCAGGGGGCAGAGCTGTTTTTT
CASSYDQGAELFF